Included here is one T cell receptor (beta chain) sequence, with context. The antigen it recognizes is unknown. No base quality information exists; no much larger clone differs at one position. The library relied on the immunoSEQ multiplex PCR assay. TCRdb took this table from immuneACCESS and kept in-frame rearrangements with V and J called. Such tables lack part of the clones; where checked against another copy, unresolved V genes explain under half of the gap, and the rest is unexplained. The sample profile shows some 20,000 clones; around 90% of them were found once. The ten most abundant clones make up less than 6.5% of the sample. This specimen belongs to a study of T cell changes during pregnancy in multiple sclerosis (dated by TCRdb to 2018 to 2020). Background on the whole study: Changes in the T cell repertoire over the course of pregnancy were examined in this study in women with multiple sclerosis.

Trimming at the junction amounts to 3 bases on V and 0 bases on J, and the germline ends lie 8 bases apart. CDR1 and CDR2, per the germline V gene, are SQVTM and ANQGSEA. Counted from cysteine to phenylalanine, this CDR3 has 13 amino acids. The DNA shown is the 39-base CDR3, in frame from base 1. The clonotype was recovered from a female donor in good health, enrolled as a control in a pregnancy study. The material was CD8+ T cells from peripheral blood mononuclear cells, obtained in the second trimester of pregnancy. The chain was built from TRBV29-1 and TRBJ1-1; no D gene can be assigned with confidence. The DNA sequence follows: TGCAGCGTTGAGCCGGGGATGAACACTGAAGCTTTCTTT. This yields the protein CSVEPGMNTEAFF.